Below are 24 T cell receptor beta chains sequenced from a single sample in a study of identical twins. TCRdb fed the 5' RACE reads into MiXCR, producing one record per CDR3 protein. The repertoire consists of around 670,000 distinct CDR3 sequences, with roughly 6.2% occurring once and the leading ten covering roughly 2%. The sample consisted of naive T cells sorted from blood. The receptors come from a man between 18 and 35 years old in good health.

This clonotype was found many times. The chain links TRBV30 to TRBJ2-7, with a weak D call TRBD1 (6 bases). The V gene lost 3 bases and the J gene lost 3 bases, with 12 bases spanning the gap. CDR3 length: 13 amino acids. Per germline, CDR1 GTSNPN and CDR2 SVGIG (reference sequence). CDR3 in DNA: TGTGCCTGGAGCTACAGGGACAACTACGAGCAGTACTTC. It translates to CAWSYRDNYEQYF.

This chain links TRBV6-1 with TRBJ2-1; the match to TRBD1 covers 9 bases. CDR1 and CDR2 (germline): MNHNS, SASEGT. V shed 6 bases and J 5 bases; nucleotides not matched to a gene: 11. This CDR3 comprises 16 residues. The CDR3 here is CASRSPRTGAHNEQFF. The CDR3 DNA is TGTGCCAGCAGATCCCCCCGGACAGGGGCCCACAATGAGCAGTTCTTC.

This clonotype was detected ten times or more. The V and J genes are TRBV5-1 and TRBJ1-1; 7 bases match TRBD1. Germline assignment: CDR1 SGHRS and CDR2 YFSETQ. With V trimmed by 3 bases and J by 7 bases, 6 bases remained unmatched. The CDR3 has 13 amino acids. The CDR3 DNA follows: TGCGCCAGCAGCTGGGACCGGGACAGTGAAGCTTTCTTT. Its translation is CASSWDRDSEAFF.

The chain joins TRBV3-1 to TRBJ2-2; 10 positions match TRBD2. The CDR3 is made up of 16 amino acids. Trimming cost V 1 base and J 7 bases; bases outside gene matches: 6. CDR1 is LGHDT and CDR2 is YNNKEL in the germline V gene (reference sequence). For the CDR3, the DNA is TGTGCCAGCAGCCAAGTCCCAGCGGGAGGGGTCGGGGAGCTGTTTTTT. It specifies CASSQVPAGGVGELFF. The whole variable domain, remainder taken from reference TRBV3-1 and TRBJ2-2, is DTAVSQTPKYLVTQMGNDKSIKCEQNLGHDTMYWYKQDSKKFLKIMFSYNNKELIINETVPNRFSPKSPDKAHLNLHINSLELGDSAVYFCASSQVPAGGVGELFFGEGSRLTVL.

This clonotype was seen only a few times. The chain has TRBV25-1 and TRBJ2-5; 7 bases line up with TRBD2. This CDR3 has 15 residues. V gave up 3 bases and J gave up 7 bases; unmatched junction bases: 11. The germline CDR1 and CDR2 sequences are MGHDK and SYGVNS. CDR3 amino acids: CASSDWAGEKVTQYF. DNA of the CDR3: TGTGCCAGCAGTGACTGGGCGGGAGAAAAGGTGACCCAGTACTTC.

This clonotype was seen more than once but under ten times. The chain recombines TRBV19 with TRBJ2-1; 8 nucleotides line up with TRBD1. Losses at the gene ends were 5 bases for V and 7 bases for J; bases not matched to a gene: 4. Germline assignment: CDR1 LNHDA and CDR2 SQIVND (reference sequence). The CDR3 covers 13 residues. DNA of the CDR3: TGTGCCAGTAGTGACAGGGGTCGGAATGAGCAGTTCTTC. Translation: CASSDRGRNEQFF.

The chain couples TRBV5-1 to TRBJ2-2, with TRBD1 matching 8 bases. CDR1 is SGHRS and CDR2 is YFSETQ in the germline V gene. The CDR3 consists of 16 residues. Trimming took 4 bases from V and 5 from J; bases not matched to a gene: 10. The CDR3 reads CASSGWTGRETGELFF. The CDR3 DNA is TGCGCCAGCAGCGGATGGACAGGGCGAGAAACCGGGGAGCTGTTTTTT. The entire variable domain, with the rest obtained from reference TRBV5-1 and TRBJ2-2, is as follows: KAGVTQTPRYLIKTRGQQVTLSCSPISGHRSVSWYQQTPGQGLQFLFEYFSETQRNKGNFPGRFSGRQFSNSRSEMNVSTLELGDSALYLCASSGWTGRETGELFFGEGSRLTVL.

The chain has TRBV5-1 and TRBJ2-7, with unresolved D. Germline V gives CDR1 SGHRS, CDR2 YFSETQ. The CDR3 runs 14 residues. Trimming removed 0 bases from V and 2 bases from J, with 9 bases in between. CDR3 bases: TGCGCCAGCAGCTTGGGGGCCCAAACCTACGAGCAGTACTTC. This sequence encodes CASSLGAQTYEQYF.

This clonotype was picked up many times. The chain carries TRBV6-2 or TRBV6-3 and TRBJ2-7; D might be TRBD2 (6 bases). The V end was cut by 6 bases, the J end by 2 bases, with 11 bases between. The germline gives CDR1 MNHEY, CDR2 SVGEGT. The CDR3 contains 13 residues. The DNA for the CDR3 is TGTGCCAGCAGCCAGACTAGGGCCTACGAGCAGTACGTC. Its protein product is CASSQTRAYEQYV.

There are a few counts of this clonotype. This chain connects TRBV3-1 to TRBJ2-5, with D unclear. Trimming shortened V by 0 bases and J by 13 bases, and 12 bases separated the two germline ends. The CDR3 is 12 amino acids. CDR1 and CDR2 from the germline V gene are LGHDT and YNNKEL (reference sequence). The DNA of the CDR3 is TGTGCCAGCAGCCAAGATACGCGACGATGGTACTTC. Translated: CASSQDTRRWYF.

This clonotype was recorded many times. CDR3 protein: CSEGSGTFYEQYV. The CDR3 DNA follows: TGCAGCGAGGGATCCGGCACCTTCTACGAGCAGTACGTC. This chain connects TRBV29-1 to TRBJ2-7; D is unclear. The CDR3 consists of 13 residues. In germline, CDR1 is SQVTM, CDR2 ANQGSEA. Trimming took 7 bases from V and 3 from J, leaving 16 bases between them.

In its sample, this clonotype was seen many times. This sequence joins TRBV29-1 and TRBJ1-1; D possibly corresponds to TRBD1 (6 bases). CDR1 is SQVTM and CDR2 is ANQGSEA in the germline V gene. The CDR3 totals 13 residues. Between the trimmed V and J ends, which lost 3 bases and 3 bases, there was a span of 11 bases. The CDR3 loop is CSVDVRGDTEAFF. The CDR3, as DNA: TGCAGCGTTGATGTGAGGGGGGACACTGAAGCTTTCTTT.

This clonotype has a count of ten or more. For the CDR3, the DNA is TGCAGCGTTGAAGAACCTCGAGGAGGCTACGAGCAGTACGTC. This sequence encodes CSVEEPRGGYEQYV. The rearrangement uses TRBV29-1 and TRBJ2-7, with a possible D match to TRBD2 (5 bases). The germline V gene has CDR1 SQVTM and CDR2 ANQGSEA. The CDR3 consists of 14 residues. Trimming cost V 0 bases and J 3 bases, with 12 bases left between them.

CDR3 residues: CSVEGPLYNEQFF. CDR3 bases: TGCAGCGTTGAGGGACCCCTTTACAATGAGCAGTTCTTC. The gene calls are TRBV29-1 and TRBJ2-1, with D perhaps assigned TRBD1 or TRBD2 (5 bases each). V was shortened by 3 bases and J by 4 bases, with 10 bases between the two germline ends. Germline V gene lookup returns CDR1 SQVTM and CDR2 ANQGSEA. The CDR3 loop spans 13 amino acids.

This clonotype was counted ten times or more. The chain uses TRBV10-3 and TRBJ1-1; tentative D call: TRBD1 (6 bases). Looked up from germline, CDR1 is ENHRY and CDR2 is SYGVKD. The V end was cut by 3 bases, the J end by 10 bases, with 12 bases between. The CDR3 is made up of 12 amino acids. In DNA, the CDR3 is TGTGCCATCAGTGACGGGGGCCGGGGAGCTTTCTTT. Protein sequence: CAISDGGRGAFF.

The rearrangement uses TRBV6-1 and TRBJ2-7; 10 bases align to TRBD1. The trim removed 2 bases at V and 4 bases at J, leaving 5 bases unmatched. This CDR3 has 15 residues. Germline V gene sequence: CDR1 MNHNS, CDR2 SASEGT. CDR3: CASSEWGQGPYEQYV. Here the CDR3 DNA reads TGTGCCAGCAGTGAATGGGGACAGGGGCCATACGAGCAGTACGTC.

At least ten counts were recorded for this clonotype. This sequence joins TRBV27 and TRBJ1-5; no firm D call. The ends were cut back, 5 bases at V and 1 base at J, with 9 bases in the middle. There are 14 residues in the CDR3. Germline-derived CDR1 and CDR2 are MNHEY and SMNVEV (reference sequence). CDR3 in amino acids: CASSAYTSNQPQHF. The CDR3 DNA reads TGTGCCAGCAGTGCTTACACGAGCAATCAGCCCCAGCATTTT.

The chain's CDR3 is CASSSRGISNQPQHF. The CDR3 nucleotides read TGTGCCAGCAGTTCGAGGGGTATTAGCAATCAGCCCCAGCATTTT. V and J are TRBV12-3 or TRBV12-4 and TRBJ1-5, with D possibly being TRBD1 (5 bases). The CDR3 totals 15 residues. Trimming took off 4 bases at V and 0 bases at J, with 10 bases between the two ends.

This clonotype was seen ten or more times. The chain combines TRBV6-1 with TRBJ2-1, with D unclear. The CDR3 covers 13 residues. The V end lost 6 bases, the J end lost 6 bases, and 12 bases lay between the germline ends. From germline, CDR1 is MNHNS and CDR2 SASEGT. CDR3 sequence reads: CASRNTDFNEQFF. The CDR3 bases are TGTGCCAGCAGGAATACAGATTTCAATGAGCAGTTCTTC.

This clonotype appeared a few times. The chain recombines TRBV6-5 with TRBJ1-2, with D possibly TRBD1 on 5 matching bases. The germline V and J ends were trimmed by 0 bases and 7 bases, with 18 bases remaining between them. The CDR3 has 16 amino acids. The germline CDR1 and CDR2 sequences are MNHEY and SVGAGI. In DNA, the CDR3 is TGTGCCAGCAGTTACTCGACCAGGTCGGGACTTAGTGGCTACACCTTC. This codes for CASSYSTRSGLSGYTF.

This clonotype was detected many times. The chain recombines TRBV6-5 with TRBJ1-6; unclear D gene. The V gene's germline CDR1 is MNHEY and CDR2 SVGAGI. Trimming took 0 bases from V and 0 from J, leaving 6 bases between them. The CDR3 totals 16 residues. CDR3 sequence: CASSYSQFSYNSPLHF. DNA for the CDR3: TGTGCCAGCAGTTACTCCCAGTTCTCCTATAATTCACCCCTCCACTTT.

This clonotype has at least ten counts. The rearrangement joins TRBV21-1 to TRBJ2-7; the table assigns TRBD1, which was not confirmed against the DNA. TRBV21-1 is flagged as a pseudogene. This CDR3 region has 17 residues. This chain's CDR3 is CASSKGLGGGVPYEQYF. In nucleotides, the CDR3 is TGTGCCAGCAGCAAAGGATTGGGCGGAGGCGTCCCCTACGAGCAGTACTTC.

The chain has TRBV30 and TRBJ1-1; D call uncertain. Trimming pared 2 bases from V and 7 bases from J, leaving 14 bases between. The CDR3 is 13 residues long. The germline gives CDR1 GTSNPN, CDR2 SVGIG (reference sequence). Written as DNA, the CDR3 is TGTGCCTGGAGTTTGGCAGGCCCTAGTGAAGCTTTCTTT. This codes for CAWSLAGPSEAFF.

This clonotype was picked up many times. The genes are TRBV6-1 and TRBJ2-1, with D perhaps matching TRBD1 (7 bases). V gave up 6 bases and J gave up 7 bases, with 16 bases separating them. In germline, CDR1 is MNHNS, CDR2 SASEGT. The CDR3 runs 14 residues. As DNA, the CDR3 is TGTGCCAGCAGCCCCGGAGGGGGCTGGAATGAGCAGTTCTTC. It is translated as CASSPGGGWNEQFF.